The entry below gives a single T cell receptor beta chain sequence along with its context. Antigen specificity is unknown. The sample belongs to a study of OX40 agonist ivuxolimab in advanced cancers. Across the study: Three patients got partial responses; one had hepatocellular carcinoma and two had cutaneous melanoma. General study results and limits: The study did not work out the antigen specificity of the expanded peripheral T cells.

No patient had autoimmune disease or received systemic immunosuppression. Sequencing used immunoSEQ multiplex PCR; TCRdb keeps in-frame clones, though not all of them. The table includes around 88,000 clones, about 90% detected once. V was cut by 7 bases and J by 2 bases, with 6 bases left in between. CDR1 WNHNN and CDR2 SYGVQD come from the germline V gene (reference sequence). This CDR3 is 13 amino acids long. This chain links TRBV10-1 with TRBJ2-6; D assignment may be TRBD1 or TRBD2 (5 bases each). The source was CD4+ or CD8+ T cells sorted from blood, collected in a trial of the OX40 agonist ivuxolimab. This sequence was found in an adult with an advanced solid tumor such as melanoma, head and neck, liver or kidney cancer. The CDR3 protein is CASKGPGANVLTF. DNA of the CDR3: TGCGCCAGCAAGGGACCTGGGGCCAACGTCCTGACTTTC.